A selection of T cell receptor beta chains follows, all from one sample in a study of blood T cell repertoires in COVID-19. This table comes from immunoSEQ multiplex PCR, and its TCRdb copy is limited to in-frame clones, with some not included. The sample has about 140,000 clones, approximately 81% seen once. Input material: peripheral blood. These receptors were collected from a human donor in a cohort sampled during active COVID-19. The CDR3 runs from the conserved cysteine through the conserved F or W. A D gene is named only where the DNA matches it firmly. Some rows mark clone size as missing; the rest say once, few, many or name a class of expanded clone.

V	J	size	D	CDR3	DNA
TRBV27	TRBJ1-6	once	TRBD1	CASSAHGTGKNSPLHF	TGTGCCAGCAGTGCTCACGGGACAGGGAAAAATTCACCCCTCCACTTT
TRBV3-1/TRBV3-2	TRBJ2-1	-	TRBD1	CASSLGQGRYDEQFF	TGTGCCAGCAGCTTGGGACAGGGGCGCTATGATGAGCAGTTCTTC
TRBV7-9	TRBJ2-5	-	TRBD1	CASSPRPGQGRETQYF	TGTGCCAGCAGCCCTCGGCCGGGACAGGGACGAGAGACCCAGTACTTC
TRBV9	TRBJ1-2	-	-	CASSGGQLINYGYTF	TGTGCCAGCAGCGGAGGACAGCTTATTAACTATGGCTACACCTTC
TRBV4-2	TRBJ1-1	-	-	CASSLAGVEAFF	TGTGCCAGCAGCCTGGCAGGGGTTGAAGCTTTCTTT
TRBV9	TRBJ2-1	-	TRBD1	CASSATGGYNEQFF	TGTGCCAGCAGCGCCACAGGGGGGTACAATGAGCAGTTCTTC
TRBV28	TRBJ2-7	-	TRBD1	CASRGSDGTGAYEQYF	TGTGCCAGCAGGGGATCCGACGGGACAGGGGCCTACGAGCAGTACTTC
TRBV24-1	TRBJ2-2	once	TRBD1	CATSDPRQGTGELFF	TGTGCCACCAGTGACCCGCGACAGGGTACCGGGGAGCTGTTTTTT
TRBV2	TRBJ2-7	-	-	CASSEAYRVGEQYF	TGTGCCAGCAGTGAAGCTTACAGGGTGGGCGAGCAGTACTTC
TRBV13	TRBJ2-3	few	-	CASIRGYDTDTQYF	TGTGCCAGCATTCGGGGGTATGACACAGATACGCAGTATTTT
TRBV5-1	TRBJ1-4	-	-	CASSSRTTNEKLFF	TGCGCCAGCAGCTCCCGTACAACTAATGAAAAACTGTTTTTT
TRBV19	TRBJ2-4	-	TRBD1	CASSITGAWAKNIQYF	TGTGCCAGTAGTATAACAGGGGCGTGGGCCAAAAACATTCAGTACTTC
TRBV6-6	TRBJ1-1	-	TRBD1	CASRDRGSPEAFF	TGTGCCAGCCGCGACAGGGGTAGTCCTGAAGCTTTCTTT
TRBV9	TRBJ2-6	-	TRBD1	CASSRRTGGSGANVLTF	TGTGCCAGCAGCCGTAGGACAGGGGGCTCTGGGGCCAACGTCCTGACTTTC
TRBV10-3	TRBJ2-7	-	TRBD1	CAISGTGTYEQYF	TGTGCCATCAGTGGGACAGGGACCTACGAGCAGTACTTC
TRBV7-3	TRBJ2-7	-	TRBD2	CASSFFSLRSGSSYEQYF	TGTGCCAGCAGCTTTTTTTCCCTCAGGAGCGGGAGCTCCTACGAGCAGTACTTC
TRBV28	TRBJ2-3	-	-	CASSEGLSPTGADTQYF	TGTGCCAGCAGTGAAGGACTATCCCCGACCGGCGCAGATACGCAGTATTTT
TRBV27	TRBJ1-4	-	TRBD1	CASSFRTDRGLGLNEKLFF	TGTGCCAGCAGTTTCCGGACCGACAGGGGGCTAGGCCTCAATGAAAAACTGTTTTTT
TRBV27	TRBJ1-2	-	TRBD1	CASSFRQGTSDGYTF	TGTGCCAGCAGTTTTAGACAGGGTACGAGTGATGGCTACACCTTC
TRBV19	TRBJ1-5	-	TRBD1	CASRRTGVVYQPQHF	TGTGCCAGTAGACGGACAGGGGTTGTGTATCAGCCCCAGCATTTT
TRBV28	TRBJ2-7	-	TRBD2	CASSLRLAGSYEQYF	TGTGCCAGCAGTCTTAGACTAGCGGGTTCCTACGAGCAGTACTTC
TRBV7-2	TRBJ2-4	-	-	CASSPLPGVNVKNIQYF	TGTGCCAGCAGCCCGCTTCCCGGGGTTAATGTCAAAAACATTCAGTACTTC
TRBV14	TRBJ2-1	-	-	CASSPSSRFPGSYNEQFF	TGTGCCAGCAGCCCATCATCGAGATTCCCAGGCTCCTACAATGAGCAGTTCTTC
TRBV27	TRBJ2-7	-	TRBD2	CASSLGGRGYEQYF	TGTGCCAGCTCCCTGGGCGGGAGAGGATACGAGCAGTACTTC